The 27 T cell receptor beta chains below all came from one sample that was sequenced in a study of T cells after yellow fever vaccination. From the 5' RACE reads, TCRdb called clonotypes with MiXCR, one entry per CDR3 protein. The top ten hold 17% of the sample, which has about 350,000 distinct CDR3 sequences, roughly 7.5% seen once. Sequencing used PBMCs, obtained approximately 47 days after the first yellow fever vaccination. These receptors were obtained from a man aged 18 to 35 who received the YFV17D yellow fever vaccine.

The chain employs TRBV7-3 and TRBJ2-3; 9 nucleotides align to TRBD2. Trimming at V came to 2 bases and at J to 0 bases, leaving 6 bases not matched to a gene. Germline loops: CDR1 SGHTA, CDR2 FQGTGA. This CDR3 is built from 17 residues. CDR3 amino acids: CASSLYGSGGSTDTQYF. The CDR3 DNA follows: TGTGCCAGCAGCTTATACGGTAGCGGGGGTAGCACAGATACGCAGTATTTT. The full variable domain, completed using reference TRBV7-3 and TRBJ2-3, is GAGVSQTPSNKVTEKGKYVELRCDPISGHTALYWYRQSLGQGPEFLIYFQGTGAADDSGLPNDRFFAVRPEGSVSTLKIQRTERGDSAVYLCASSLYGSGGSTDTQYFGPGTRLTVL.

This clonotype turned up a few times. The chain employs TRBV4-3 and TRBJ2-3, with TRBD1 matching 7 bases. Losses at the gene ends were 3 bases for V and 6 bases for J; bases not matched to a gene: 6. The CDR3 has 14 residues. Germline V gives CDR1 LGHNA, CDR2 YSLEER. CDR3 region: CASSQRQGSDTQYF. CDR3 coding DNA: TGCGCCAGCAGCCAGCGACAGGGATCGGATACGCAGTATTTT.

This chain joins TRBV5-4 and TRBJ1-6; 11 bases fit TRBD1. Germline CDR1 is SGHNT and CDR2 is YYREEE (reference sequence). CDR3 size: 18 residues. The V gene end was trimmed by 4 bases and the J gene end by 7 bases; junction bases not matched to a gene: 13. CDR3 sequence (DNA): TGTGCCAGCAGCAAGGACAGGGGGCGGCTTGTTTGGAATTCACCCCTCCACTTT. Protein product: CASSKDRGRLVWNSPLHF.

This clonotype occurred a few times. The chain is built from TRBV5-1 and TRBJ2-7; D tentatively fits TRBD1 or TRBD2 (5 bases each). In germline, CDR1 is SGHRS, CDR2 YFSETQ. V lost 0 bases to trimming and J lost 3 bases, with 13 bases between them. The CDR3 covers 15 residues. CDR3 sequence: CASSLAGDGGYEQYF. The CDR3 bases are TGCGCCAGCAGCTTGGCCGGGGACGGAGGCTACGAGCAGTACTTC.

This clonotype was found a few times. This chain connects TRBV19 to TRBJ2-7; D gene ambiguous. Trimming left V 4 bases short and J 0 bases short, with 13 bases between. This CDR3 spans 15 amino acids. Per the germline V gene, CDR1 is LNHDA and CDR2 is SQIVND (reference sequence). CDR3 DNA: TGTGCCAGTAGTAGTATGAAAGGGAACTCCTACGAGCAGTACTTC. Translation gives CASSSMKGNSYEQYF.

This clonotype was seen at least ten times. This sequence joins TRBV7-2 and TRBJ2-1; 8 bases line up with TRBD1. This CDR3 comprises 14 residues. V dropped 3 bases and J dropped 6; count of bases not matched to a gene: 4. Germline CDR1 SGHTA, CDR2 FQGNSA. Written as DNA, the CDR3 is TGTGCCAGCAGCTTGGACCAGGGGGCCAATGAGCAGTTCTTC. Translating gives CASSLDQGANEQFF.

This clonotype was found a few times. The chain recombines TRBV7-8 with TRBJ2-1; D gene uncertain. Germline CDR1 SGHVS, CDR2 FQNEAQ. The CDR3 totals 16 residues. Trimming took off 2 bases at V and 0 bases at J, with 11 bases between the two ends. CDR3 region: CASSLQRQSSYNEQFF. As DNA, the CDR3 is TGTGCCAGCAGCTTACAAAGGCAGAGCTCCTACAATGAGCAGTTCTTC.

Turning to this clonotype: A read error may explain this, as a much larger clone is one base away. The chain joins TRBV12-3 or TRBV12-4 to TRBJ2-1; D uncertain. The CDR3 length is 11 residues. The CDR3 coding sequence is TGTGCCAGCAGTTTCTACTATGAGCAGTTCTTC. Its translation: CASSFYYEQFF.

The chain is built from TRBV19 and TRBJ2-7, with TRBD1 identical over 7 bases. This CDR3 spans 15 amino acids. V was clipped by 3 bases and J by 3 bases; unmatched bases: 8. Germline assignment: CDR1 LNHDA and CDR2 SQIVND (reference sequence). The DNA for the CDR3 is TGTGCCAGTAGTATCGAGGACAGGAGCTTCTACGAGCAGTACTTC. Its translation is CASSIEDRSFYEQYF.

V usage is TRBV5-1 and J usage is TRBJ2-5, with 12 bases lining up with TRBD2. V was clipped by 0 bases and J by 2 bases; unmatched bases: 2. This CDR3 contains 16 residues. Looked up from germline, CDR1 is SGHRS and CDR2 is YFSETQ. CDR3 DNA: TGCGCCAGCAGCTTGGTAGGACTAGCGGGACAAGAGACCCAGTACTTC. Amino acid sequence: CASSLVGLAGQETQYF.

This clonotype has only a few counts. The V and J genes are TRBV5-1 and TRBJ1-3; unclear D gene. Germline CDR1 is SGHRS and CDR2 is YFSETQ. V lost 1 base and J lost 3, with 8 bases in between. The CDR3 is 14 amino acids. CDR3 in amino acids: CASSLFSDGNTIYF. CDR3 sequence (DNA): TGCGCCAGCAGCTTGTTCTCAGATGGAAACACCATATATTTT.

This clonotype was found many times. The chain has TRBV20-1 and TRBJ1-6; TRBD1 matches at 7 bases. CDR3 length: 13 amino acids. Per germline, CDR1 DFQATT and CDR2 SNEGSKA (reference sequence). The V and J ends lost 5 bases and 5 bases, in that order; junction bases with no gene match: 3. This CDR3 reads CSAVTGNNSPLHF. The CDR3, as DNA: TGCAGTGCTGTGACAGGGAATAATTCACCCCTCCACTTT.

This clonotype appeared many times. The chain couples TRBV6-2 or TRBV6-3 to TRBJ2-7, with TRBD1 matching over 7 bases. This CDR3 comprises 13 residues. The junction had 6 bases not matched to a gene; V was cut back by 6 bases and J by 4 bases. Germline V gives CDR1 MNHEY, CDR2 SVGEGT. The CDR3 protein is CASSWTGNYEQYV. The CDR3, as DNA: TGTGCCAGCAGCTGGACAGGCAATTACGAGCAGTACGTC.

This chain connects TRBV6-5 to TRBJ2-4, with D possibly being TRBD2 (7 bases). V was shortened by 2 bases and J by 0 bases, with 11 bases between the two germline ends. Germline V gives CDR1 MNHEY, CDR2 SVGAGI. The CDR3 is made up of 16 amino acids. This chain's CDR3 is CASSYGGAAAKNIQYF. The CDR3 nucleotides are TGTGCCAGCAGTTACGGGGGGGCCGCAGCCAAAAACATTCAGTACTTC.

CDR3 in amino acids: CASSRPGADGYTF. Here the CDR3 DNA reads TGTGCCAGCAGCCGGCCGGGGGCGGATGGCTACACCTTC. V usage is TRBV7-2 and J usage is TRBJ1-2; a possible D gene is TRBD1 (6 bases). Germline V gene lookup returns CDR1 SGHTA and CDR2 FQGNSA. There are 13 residues in the CDR3. V lost 5 bases and J 6 bases, leaving 13 bases between the germline ends.

The chain recombines TRBV9 with TRBJ1-1; the match to TRBD1 covers 7 bases. This CDR3 spans 15 amino acids. The trim removed 2 bases at V and 4 bases at J, leaving 8 bases unmatched. The germline V gene encodes CDR1 SGDLS and CDR2 YYNGEE. CDR3 protein: CASSVETGRTTEAFF. The DNA of the CDR3 is TGTGCCAGCAGCGTCGAGACAGGGAGGACCACTGAAGCTTTCTTT.

The chain uses TRBV19 and TRBJ2-6; TRBD1 is a possible D gene (6 bases). Germline CDR1 reads LNHDA; CDR2 reads SQIVND (reference sequence). This CDR3 has 16 amino acids. Trimming left V 7 bases short and J 0 bases short, with 13 bases between. The CDR3, as DNA: TGTGCCAGTATTGGGCAGGGGAGCTCTGGGGCCAACGTCCTGACTTTC. Its translation: CASIGQGSSGANVLTF.

This clonotype was seen a few times. This sequence joins TRBV5-1 and TRBJ1-4; 8 nucleotides align to TRBD1. CDR3 length equals 14 residues. Looked up from germline, CDR1 is SGHRS and CDR2 is YFSETQ. V was pared by 4 bases and J by 8 bases, with 7 bases of the junction left unmatched. The CDR3 DNA reads TGCGCCAGCAGCCCCAGGGGGCTAGAAGAAAAACTGTTTTTT. This codes for CASSPRGLEEKLFF.

This clonotype was seen at least ten times. The rearrangement uses TRBV6-6 and TRBJ2-3; TRBD1 is a possible D gene (5 bases). Germline CDR1 reads MNHNY; CDR2 reads SVGAGI (reference sequence). The CDR3 spans 13 residues. Between the trimmed V and J ends, which lost 6 bases and 1 base, there was a span of 8 bases. The CDR3 reads CASRQVRTDTQYF. In DNA form, the CDR3 reads TGTGCCAGCAGACAGGTCCGCACAGATACGCAGTATTTT.

The J gene is TRBJ2-1, the V gene TRBV7-8; D call uncertain. From germline, CDR1 is SGHVS and CDR2 FQNEAQ. The CDR3 runs to 14 residues. Trimming cost V 7 bases and J 6 bases, with 16 bases left between them. This chain's CDR3 is CASTGRAPVNEQFF. The CDR3 nucleotides are TGTGCCAGCACCGGCCGGGCCCCGGTCAATGAGCAGTTCTTC.

This clonotype was seen a few times. This rearrangement joins TRBV29-1 to TRBJ1-2, with TRBD1 matching over 7 bases. V trimming: 8 bases; J trimming: 6 bases; junction bases outside the gene matches: 9. CDR3 size: 12 residues. From germline, CDR1 is SQVTM and CDR2 ANQGSEA. The CDR3 DNA reads TGCAGCTCCAGGGGGTCCGCGGATGGCTACACCTTC. The encoded protein is CSSRGSADGYTF.

In its sample, this clonotype was seen a few times. V is TRBV7-9 and J is TRBJ2-3, with a weak D call TRBD2 (6 bases). Germline loops: CDR1 SEHNR, CDR2 FQNEAQ (reference sequence). This CDR3 spans 15 amino acids. The V end lost 5 bases, the J end lost 0 bases, and 12 bases lay between the germline ends. The CDR3 spells CASSTSGGSTDTQYF. The CDR3 coding sequence is TGTGCCAGCAGCACCTCCGGGGGAAGCACAGATACGCAGTATTTT.

The CDR3 here is CASRADRGPETQYF. The CDR3, as DNA: TGCGCCAGCAGAGCAGACAGGGGGCCGGAGACCCAGTACTTC. The chain joins TRBV5-1 to TRBJ2-5, with 10 bases that match TRBD1. The CDR3 spans 14 residues. V shed 5 bases and J 5 bases; nucleotides not matched to a gene: 6. The germline V gene encodes CDR1 SGHRS and CDR2 YFSETQ.

This clonotype has just a few counts. This chain uses TRBV5-1 with TRBJ1-1, with D perhaps matching TRBD1 (6 bases). The CDR3 is 13 amino acids. Trimming removed 6 bases at V and 1 base at J, with 10 bases between. The germline CDR1 and CDR2 sequences are SGHRS and YFSETQ. The CDR3 coding sequence is TGCGCCAGCACGGACAGATGGAACACTGAAGCTTTCTTT. This gives the protein CASTDRWNTEAFF.

In this sample, this clonotype turned up a few times. V is TRBV24-1 and J is TRBJ2-1; possibly TRBD1 for D (6 bases). CDR3 size: 13 residues. Germline V gives CDR1 KGHDR, CDR2 SFDVKD. The V and J ends lost 8 bases and 4 bases respectively, with 11 bases between them. As DNA, the CDR3 is TGTGCCACCAATAAACAGGGATACAATGAGCAGTTCTTC. Protein product: CATNKQGYNEQFF.

There are many counts of this clonotype. The J gene is TRBJ2-3, the V gene TRBV2; D unresolved. The CDR3 totals 10 residues. From germline, CDR1 is SNHLY and CDR2 FYNNEI. V was trimmed by 6 bases and J by 4 bases, leaving 2 bases between them. CDR3 in amino acids: CASRADTQYF. The CDR3 nucleotides read TGTGCCAGCAGGGCAGATACGCAGTATTTT.

V and J are TRBV7-2 and TRBJ1-2, with D perhaps TRBD1 (6 bases). Germline loops: CDR1 SGHTA, CDR2 FQGNSA. This CDR3 spans 16 amino acids. V was pared by 1 base and J by 5 bases, with 17 bases between. Here the CDR3 reads CASSLGQGRVGYGYTF. The DNA for the CDR3 is TGTGCCAGCAGCTTAGGCCAGGGGCGGGTTGGTTATGGCTACACCTTC.